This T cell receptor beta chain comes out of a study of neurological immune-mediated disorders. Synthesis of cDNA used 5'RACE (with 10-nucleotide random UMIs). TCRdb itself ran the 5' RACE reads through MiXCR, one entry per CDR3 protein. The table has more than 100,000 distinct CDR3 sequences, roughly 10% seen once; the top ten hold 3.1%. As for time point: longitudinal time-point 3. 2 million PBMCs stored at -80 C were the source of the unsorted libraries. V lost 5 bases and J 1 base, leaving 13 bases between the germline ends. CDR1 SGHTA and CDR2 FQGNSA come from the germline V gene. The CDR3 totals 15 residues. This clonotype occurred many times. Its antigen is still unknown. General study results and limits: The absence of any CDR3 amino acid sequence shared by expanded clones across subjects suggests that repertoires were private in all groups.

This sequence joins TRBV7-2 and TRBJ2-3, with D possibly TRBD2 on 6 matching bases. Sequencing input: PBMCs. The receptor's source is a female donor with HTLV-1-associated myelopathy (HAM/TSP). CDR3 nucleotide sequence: TGTGCCAGCAGCCCGGGACTCCCTGGCACAGATACGCAGTATTTT. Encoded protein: CASSPGLPGTDTQYF.